Listed here is a single T cell receptor (beta chain). Reanalyzing the 5' RACE reads, TCRdb keeps one entry per CDR3 protein, without DNA. The sample table sets out 90,000 to 110,000 distinct CDR3 sequences. The data belong to a study of monozygotic twins with inflammatory bowel disease. The germline gives CDR1 SGHVS, CDR2 FQNEAQ. CDR3 length equals 18 residues. Source material: blood. The chain joins TRBV7-8 to TRBJ2-1. The TCR sequence derives from a human donor with ulcerative colitis or Crohn's disease, or a healthy co-twin of an affected twin (not recorded which). The CDR3 here is CASSLIGLTFYSYNEQFF. Based on the CDR3 plus reference TRBV7-8 and TRBJ2-1, the full variable domain is GAGVSQSPRYKVAKRGQDVALRCDPISGHVSLFWYQQALGQGPEFLTYFQNEAQLDKSGLPSDRFFAERPEGSVSTLKIQRTQQEDSAVYLCASSLIGLTFYSYNEQFFGPGTRLTVL.